Below, 23 T cell receptor beta chains from the same sample are listed, as sequenced in a study of blood T cell repertoires in COVID-19 (dated by TCRdb to the early 2020s). The protocol used for the library was the immunoSEQ multiplex PCR assay. TCRdb holds this immuneACCESS table with in-frame rearrangements only. Some clones are missing; in checked studies, unresolved V genes explain under half, and the rest has no known cause. This sample comprises approximately 210,000 clones, 70% to 90% of them detected only once. Together, the top ten hold 0.7% to 0.85% of the sample. Sequencing input: peripheral blood. These receptors all stem from a woman in her sixties or seventies with acute or convalescent COVID-19.

In this sample, this clone turned up once. Other DNA variants within this sample encode the same CDR3. J is TRBJ1-5 and V is TRBV7-9; 9 positions match TRBD1. CDR1 is SEHNR, CDR2 FQNEAQ, per germline (reference sequence). The CDR3 extends over 15 amino acids. V was clipped by 3 bases and J by 4 bases; unmatched bases: 4. CDR3 sequence: CASSFGTGLNQPQHF. In DNA, the CDR3 is TGTGCCAGCAGCTTCGGGACAGGGTTGAATCAGCCCCAGCATTTT. Complete variable domain (other parts from reference TRBV7-9 and TRBJ1-5): DTGVSQNPRHKITKRGQNVTFRCDPISEHNRLYWYRQTLGQGPEFLTYFQNEAQLEKSRLLSDRFSAERPKGSFSTLEIQRTEQGDSAMYLCASSFGTGLNQPQHFGDGTRLSIL.

The chain joins TRBV5-6 to TRBJ2-3; TRBD1 aligns across 12 bases. V lost 4 bases and J lost 2; bases outside the gene matches: 2. The length of the CDR3 is 15 residues. Germline CDR1 and CDR2: SGHDT and YYEEEE. This chain's CDR3 is CASSGTGGFTDTQYF. DNA of the CDR3: TGTGCCAGCAGCGGGACAGGGGGCTTCACAGATACGCAGTATTTT.

CDR3 in DNA: TGTGCCAGCAGCCAAGGAAGCGGGAGGGCTAGCACAGATACGCAGTATTTT. It translates to CASSQGSGRASTDTQYF. The chain combines TRBV3-1 (or the pseudogene TRBV3-2) with TRBJ2-3, with 10 bases fitting TRBD2. Looked up from germline, CDR1 is LGHDT and CDR2 is YNNKEL (reference sequence). This CDR3 contains 17 residues. Trimming at V came to 1 base and at J to 0 bases, leaving 4 bases not matched to a gene.

Turning to this clone: This sample includes further DNA sequences coding for the same CDR3. V usage is TRBV9 and J usage is TRBJ1-2, with D unresolved. CDR1 and CDR2 from the germline V gene are SGDLS and YYNGEE. CDR3 size: 13 residues. V lost 0 bases, J lost 2 bases, and 5 bases lay in between. The CDR3 protein is CASSVDSNYGYTF. CDR3 nucleotides: TGTGCCAGCAGCGTAGACAGCAACTATGGCTACACCTTC. Variable domain in full (rest from reference TRBV9 and TRBJ1-2): DSGVTQTPKHLITATGQRVTLRCSPRSGDLSVYWYQQSLDQGLQFLIQYYNGEERAKGNILERFSAQQFPDLHSELNLSSLELGDSALYFCASSVDSNYGYTFGSGTRLTVV.

V is TRBV7-6 and J is TRBJ1-5; TRBD1 matches 7 bases. Germline loops: CDR1 SGHVS, CDR2 FNYEAQ. There are 14 residues in the CDR3. Trimming removed 4 bases from V and 3 bases from J; junction bases left unmatched: 3. The DNA for the CDR3 is TGTGCCAGCAGCTCCGGGACAGTCAATCAGCCCCAGCATTTT. It yields the protein CASSSGTVNQPQHF. The full variable domain, in which reference TRBV7-6 and TRBJ1-5 provide the parts outside the CDR3, is GAGVSQSPRYKVTKRGQDVALRCDPISGHVSLYWYRQALGQGPEFLTYFNYEAQQDKSGLPNDRFSAERPEGSISTLTIQRTEQRDSAMYRCASSSGTVNQPQHFGDGTRLSIL.

This chain joins TRBV5-1 and TRBJ2-7, with 10 nucleotides matching TRBD1. The CDR3 covers 13 residues. V shed 4 bases and J 2 bases; nucleotides not matched to a gene: 0. Germline CDR1 SGHRS, CDR2 YFSETQ. DNA of the CDR3: TGCGCCAGCAGCGGGACAGGGGCCTACGAGCAGTACTTC. Protein: CASSGTGAYEQYF.

This chain connects TRBV6-5 to TRBJ2-7; TRBD2 agrees at 7 bases. The J segment lost 6 bases and the V segment lost 0 bases, leaving 2 bases of the junction unmatched. CDR3 length equals 13 residues. In germline, CDR1 is MNHEY, CDR2 SVGAGI. In DNA, the CDR3 is TGTGCCAGCAGTTACTCTTGGGGGGGCGAGCAGTACTTC. Its translation is CASSYSWGGEQYF.

CDR3 nucleotides: TGTGCCAGCTCACCATGGATCCGGGAGGCAGAGACCCAGTACTTC. It yields the protein CASSPWIREAETQYF. The rearrangement joins TRBV18 to TRBJ2-5; 7 nucleotides line up with TRBD2. The CDR3 is 15 residues long. Germline V CDR1 and CDR2: KGHSH, LQKENI. After removal of 2 bases from V and 4 bases from J, the junction contained 7 bases not matched to a gene.

V and J are TRBV24-1 and TRBJ2-7; 7 bases fit TRBD1. This CDR3 is 12 amino acids long. CDR1 and CDR2 from the germline V gene are KGHDR and SFDVKD. Unmatched junction bases numbered 9, after V lost 12 bases and J lost 5 bases. The CDR3: CALSRDSHEQYF. CDR3 in DNA: TGTGCCCTCTCGAGGGACAGCCACGAGCAGTACTTC.

This clone was observed many times. The J gene is TRBJ1-2, the V gene TRBV28, with D uncertain. Trimming shortened V by 7 bases and J by 1 base, and 13 bases separated the two germline ends. CDR3 length equals 14 residues. Germline V lookup: CDR1 MDHEN, CDR2 SYDVKM. CDR3 amino acids: CASTLSGVNYGYTF. The CDR3 DNA is TGTGCCAGCACACTTTCTGGAGTTAACTATGGCTACACCTTC.

This chain links TRBV19 with TRBJ2-1; 10 bases match TRBD2. With 10 bases clipped from V and 6 bases from J, the junction kept 12 bases outside the gene matches. This CDR3 spans 15 amino acids. Germline V gene lookup returns CDR1 LNHDA and CDR2 SQIVND (reference sequence). This CDR3 is CATLPPGLAANEQFF. The CDR3 nucleotides are TGTGCCACCCTCCCGCCCGGACTAGCGGCCAATGAGCAGTTCTTC.

The table lists this clone with a few counts. This sequence joins TRBV6-5 and TRBJ2-5, with D perhaps matching TRBD1 (6 bases). The CDR3 has 14 amino acids. V gave up 6 bases and J gave up 4 bases, with 15 bases separating them. The germline CDR1 and CDR2 sequences are MNHEY and SVGAGI. In nucleotides, the CDR3 is TGTGCCAGCAGCCAAGGAACAGGGCGAGAGACCCAGTACTTC. This sequence encodes CASSQGTGRETQYF.

This chain links TRBV13 with TRBJ2-6, with D tentatively TRBD2 (6 bases). The germline gives CDR1 PRHDT, CDR2 FYEKMQ (reference sequence). V lost 2 bases and J 0 bases, leaving 17 bases between the germline ends. The CDR3 has 19 residues. The CDR3 sequence is CASSLYLMGGDSGANVLTF. Here the CDR3 DNA reads TGTGCCAGCAGCTTATATCTGATGGGAGGAGACTCTGGGGCCAACGTCCTGACTTTC.

The chain joins TRBV9 to TRBJ1-6; D perhaps matches TRBD1 (6 bases). The CDR3 sequence is 13 residues long. Germline V gives CDR1 SGDLS, CDR2 YYNGEE. The ends were cut back, 0 bases at V and 12 bases at J, with 10 bases in the middle. The CDR3 sequence: CASSVEGQGPLHF. DNA of the CDR3: TGTGCCAGCAGCGTAGAGGGACAAGGACCCCTCCACTTT.

The rearrangement joins TRBV19 to TRBJ1-5; 10 bases align to TRBD1. After removal of 4 bases from V and 6 bases from J, the junction contained 6 bases not matched to a gene. Germline CDR1 LNHDA, CDR2 SQIVND (reference sequence). CDR3 size: 15 residues. CDR3 sequence (DNA): TGTGCCAGTAGTAGAGGGACAGGGGAGCGTCAGCCCCAGCATTTT. Translating it yields CASSRGTGERQPQHF.

J is TRBJ2-2 and V is TRBV27, with 7 bases that match TRBD2. The CDR3 totals 14 residues. CDR1 is MNHEY and CDR2 is SMNVEV in the germline V gene (reference sequence). Trimming took 6 bases from V and 6 from J; bases not matched to a gene: 7. DNA for the CDR3: TGTGCCAGCAGGACCTTCGGGGGGTCCGGGGAGCTGTTTTTT. Protein: CASRTFGGSGELFF.

The chain carries TRBV28 and TRBJ1-5; 10 positions agree with TRBD1. Looked up from germline, CDR1 is MDHEN and CDR2 is SYDVKM. The junction had 6 bases not matched to a gene; V was cut back by 6 bases and J by 4 bases. CDR3 length: 15 residues. The CDR3 coding sequence is TGTGCCAGCAGGGAGACAGGGGGCCTTAATCAGCCCCAGCATTTT. It specifies CASRETGGLNQPQHF.

The rearrangement uses TRBV27 and TRBJ2-2; 8 bases align to TRBD2. This CDR3 comprises 19 residues. V lost 3 bases, J lost 2 bases, and 14 bases stayed unmatched. Germline values: CDR1 MNHEY, CDR2 SMNVEV (reference sequence). This CDR3 is CASSFEPFGLAGNTGELFF. The CDR3 coding sequence is TGTGCCAGCAGTTTCGAACCCTTTGGGCTAGCGGGCAACACCGGGGAGCTGTTTTTT.

The chain couples TRBV19 to TRBJ2-7, with TRBD1 as a possible D gene (6 bases). The germline V gene encodes CDR1 LNHDA and CDR2 SQIVND (reference sequence). The CDR3 contains 15 residues. Trimming shortened V by 3 bases and J by 3 bases, and 15 bases separated the two germline ends. CDR3 sequence: CASSIVSDSHYEQYF. CDR3 in DNA: TGTGCCAGTAGTATCGTATCGGACAGCCACTACGAGCAGTACTTC.

The V call is TRBV28, the J call TRBJ2-3, with 14 bases that match TRBD2. Germline trimming cut 4 bases from V and 5 bases from J; bases unmatched to any gene: 5. The CDR3 is 16 residues long. Germline V gene lookup returns CDR1 MDHEN and CDR2 SYDVKM. CDR3 sequence: CASSSPTSGRGDTQYF. The CDR3 region has the DNA TGTGCCAGCAGTTCACCGACTAGCGGGAGGGGAGATACGCAGTATTTT. Using reference TRBV28 and TRBJ2-3 for the parts outside the CDR3, the full variable domain is DVKVTQSSRYLVKRTGEKVFLECVQDMDHENMFWYRQDPGLGLRLIYFSYDVKMKEKGDIPEGYSVSREKKERFSLILESASTNQTSMYLCASSSPTSGRGDTQYFGPGTRLTVL.

Only a few counts were recorded for this clone. The gene calls are TRBV6-4 and TRBJ1-5; TRBD1 might be the D (5 bases). In germline, CDR1 is MRHNA, CDR2 SNTAGT. The CDR3 extends over 13 amino acids. The V and J ends lost 5 bases and 6 bases respectively, with 11 bases between them. CDR3 loop: CASSFRDGQPQHF. The CDR3 DNA is TGTGCCAGCAGTTTCAGGGATGGTCAGCCCCAGCATTTT.

This clone was observed a few times. The chain uses TRBV5-1 and TRBJ1-2; no firm D call. V gave up 1 base and J gave up 4 bases, with 8 bases separating them. Looked up from germline, CDR1 is SGHRS and CDR2 is YFSETQ. This CDR3 has 13 amino acids. This chain's CDR3 is CASSLRSAYGYTF. The CDR3 DNA reads TGCGCCAGCAGCTTGCGGTCTGCCTATGGCTACACCTTC.

This sequence joins TRBV6-1 and TRBJ1-2; D is unresolved. Trimming shortened V by 1 base and J by 8 bases, and 14 bases separated the two germline ends. CDR1 is MNHNS and CDR2 is SASEGT in the germline V gene. The CDR3 sequence is 14 residues long. The CDR3 reads CASSEVRVLLGYTF. The CDR3 DNA reads TGTGCCAGCAGTGAAGTGAGGGTATTACTGGGCTACACCTTC.